This T cell receptor (beta chain) is from a study of PD-1 blockade in classical Hodgkin lymphoma. Study-level background: Intravenous nivolumab at 3 mg/kg was given to patients every 2 weeks.

This CDR3 spans 15 amino acids. The ends were cut back, 2 bases at V and 6 bases at J, with 16 bases in the middle. CDR1 is LNHDA, CDR2 SQIVND, per germline (reference sequence). Sequenced by immunoSEQ multiplex PCR; TCRdb stores in-frame clones only, minus some. The table has about 21,000 clones, about two thirds seen once. Overall study findings and caveats: As was reported, newly diagnosed patients showed lower baseline TCR diversity than healthy donors did. Diversity similar to that of newly diagnosed patients was seen at baseline in complete responders.

This clone is deemed medium-sized. Its antigen is currently unknown. In every patient, relapse followed autologous stem cell transplantation, while exposure to brentuximab vedotin differed. This TCR was recovered from a human donor with classical Hodgkin lymphoma. The genes are TRBV19 and TRBJ1-1; a possible D gene is TRBD1 (5 bases). The input for sequencing was peripheral blood mononuclear cells (PBMCs), taken at baseline. CDR3 nucleotide sequence: TGTGCCAGTAGTATATTCGGAGGTGTGGGGCCTGAAGCTTTCTTT. Encoded protein: CASSIFGGVGPEAFF. The full variable domain, with the rest looked up from reference TRBV19 and TRBJ1-1, is DGGITQSPKYLFRKEGQNVTLSCEQNLNHDAMYWYRQDPGQGLRLIYYSQIVNDFQKGDIAEGYSVSREKKESFPLTVTSAQKNPTAFYLCASSIFGGVGPEAFFGQGTRLTVV.